This T cell receptor (beta chain) appears in the sequencing data of a study of identical twins. V gave up 5 bases and J gave up 4 bases; unmatched junction bases: 3. CDR3 length: 13 amino acids. Germline loops: CDR1 SGHTA, CDR2 FQGNSA. One entry per CDR3 protein, called by TCRdb with MiXCR from the 5' RACE reads. The sample lists some 500,000 distinct CDR3 sequences, approximately 9.6% seen once, with more than 2.5% in the top ten. This clonotype came up a few times. Its antigen is unknown. Study-level points and caveats: Findings came from cross-sectional statistics, without long-term follow-up of donors.

These records were also assigned to another study, of yellow fever vaccine responses in identical twins.

Sequenced sample: PBMCs. The receptor's source is a woman aged 18-29 years in good health. J is TRBJ1-1 and V is TRBV7-2; TRBD1 matches at 8 bases. The CDR3 spells CASSATGATEAFF. The CDR3 DNA is TGTGCCAGCAGCGCGACAGGGGCCACTGAAGCTTTCTTT.